The 15 T cell receptor beta chains given below trace back to one sample, sequenced in a study of shared clonotypes between healthy human individuals. Data came from immunoSEQ multiplex PCR; TCRdb stores just in-frame clones and leaves some out. The data contain approximately 2.1 million clones, 80% to 95% of them singletons. The specimen sequenced was naive CD4+ T cells from PBMCs. Subset specified: CD45RA+ positively selected. All receptors come from a man between 18 and 29 years old in good health. Some clones in this sample may be carry-over from other donors' samples.

The chain combines TRBV11-2 with TRBJ2-7; 9 bases line up with TRBD1. CDR1 is SGHAT, CDR2 FQNNGV, per germline. The CDR3 length is 16 residues. V was pared by 5 bases and J by 2 bases, with 10 bases of the junction left unmatched. The CDR3 region has the DNA TGTGCCAGCAGCCCCCTGCGGTACAGGGGGCCCTACGAGCAGTACTTC. Protein: CASSPLRYRGPYEQYF.

This rearrangement joins TRBV2 to TRBJ1-5, with D unclear. Germline V gene sequence: CDR1 SNHLY, CDR2 FYNNEI. Trimming left V 9 bases short and J 4 bases short, with 16 bases between. The CDR3 has 14 residues. The CDR3 nucleotides read TGTGCCAGTGGGAGTGAGTCGGGGAATCAGCCCCAGCATTTT. Protein sequence: CASGSESGNQPQHF.

Comments on this clone: The sample contains more than one DNA sequence encoding this CDR3. This sequence joins TRBV5-1 and TRBJ2-5; D gene uncertain. The V gene's germline CDR1 is SGHRS and CDR2 YFSETQ. This CDR3 comprises 13 residues. The V end was cut by 0 bases, the J end by 5 bases, with 8 bases between. The CDR3 nucleotides are TGCGCCAGCAGCTTGGATTTAGGGGAGACCCAGTACTTC. This codes for CASSLDLGETQYF.

The J gene is TRBJ2-7, the V gene TRBV5-1; perhaps TRBD2 as D (6 bases). Germline V CDR1 and CDR2: SGHRS, YFSETQ. CDR3 length equals 16 residues. Trimming shortened V by 0 bases and J by 3 bases, and 16 bases separated the two germline ends. The CDR3 reads CASSLEGSGVGYEQYF. DNA for the CDR3: TGCGCCAGCAGCTTGGAAGGCTCGGGGGTTGGCTACGAGCAGTACTTC. Supplemented by reference TRBV5-1 and TRBJ2-7, the full variable domain reads KAGVTQTPRYLIKTRGQQVTLSCSPISGHRSVSWYQQTPGQGLQFLFEYFSETQRNKGNFPGRFSGRQFSNSRSEMNVSTLELGDSALYLCASSLEGSGVGYEQYFGPGTRLTVT.

The chain joins TRBV28 to TRBJ2-2, with TRBD2 matching 9 bases. The CDR3 covers 16 residues. Germline CDR1 is MDHEN and CDR2 is SYDVKM. Trimming removed 6 bases from V and 6 bases from J; junction bases left unmatched: 11. The DNA for the CDR3 is TGTGCCAGCAGCCCTGGACATAGCGGGAGTGCCGGGGAGCTGTTTTTT. Translation gives CASSPGHSGSAGELFF.

This clone was counted once. The chain couples TRBV27 to TRBJ2-6, with D perhaps matching TRBD1 or TRBD2 (6 bases each). In germline, CDR1 is MNHEY, CDR2 SMNVEV (reference sequence). V lost 6 bases to trimming and J lost 2 bases, with 11 bases between them. This CDR3 comprises 15 residues. The CDR3 reads CASRTRGAGANVLTF. The CDR3 coding sequence is TGTGCCAGCAGGACTAGGGGGGCTGGGGCCAACGTCCTGACTTTC.

The CDR3 spells CASSRPSTGNTEAFF. The CDR3, as DNA: TGTGCCAGCAGCCGACCCTCGACGGGGAACACTGAAGCTTTCTTT. The gene calls are TRBV14 and TRBJ1-1; D gene unclear. Trimming removed 4 bases at V and 1 base at J, with 13 bases between. The CDR3 length is 15 residues. Germline V gene lookup returns CDR1 SGHDN and CDR2 FVKESK.

The chain uses TRBV5-4 and TRBJ2-6; D not resolved. From germline, CDR1 is SGHNT and CDR2 YYREEE (reference sequence). Trimming cost V 4 bases and J 4 bases, with 6 bases left between them. This CDR3 comprises 13 residues. In DNA form, the CDR3 reads TGTGCCAGCAGCATTGCCGGGGCCAACGTCCTGACTTTC. Translated: CASSIAGANVLTF.

V usage is TRBV6-1 and J usage is TRBJ2-5, with TRBD2 identical over 7 bases. In germline, CDR1 is MNHNS, CDR2 SASEGT. CDR3 length: 14 amino acids. The trim removed 6 bases at V and 8 bases at J, leaving 12 bases unmatched. The CDR3 loop is CASRDLTSVDTQYF. The DNA of the CDR3 is TGTGCCAGCAGGGATCTCACTAGCGTAGATACCCAGTACTTC.

V usage is TRBV29-1 and J usage is TRBJ2-3, with D maybe TRBD2 (5 bases). Germline-derived CDR1 and CDR2 are SQVTM and ANQGSEA. With 5 bases removed from V and 2 bases from J, the gap between germline ends came to 11 bases. The CDR3 loop spans 13 amino acids. CDR3 sequence: CSVLGLYTDTQYF. The CDR3, as DNA: TGCAGCGTTCTTGGACTCTACACAGATACGCAGTATTTT.

Notes on this clone: Compared with germline, one end of the junction differs, possibly owing to a read error. The chain recombines TRBV7-9 with TRBJ2-6; tentatively, D is TRBD2 (6 bases). The CDR3 extends over 19 amino acids. Per the germline V gene, CDR1 is SEHNR and CDR2 is FQNEAQ (reference sequence). The CDR3 spells CASSVAAERLGPGANVLTF. For the CDR3, the DNA is TGTGCCAGCAGCGTAGCCGCTGAAAGACTAGGACCTGGGGCCAACGTCCTGACTTTC.

For this clone: Other DNA sequences from this sample encode an identical CDR3 as well. The J gene is TRBJ2-5, the V gene TRBV19; D may be TRBD2 (6 bases). The CDR3 is 13 residues long. Germline CDR1 reads LNHDA; CDR2 reads SQIVND (reference sequence). V was cut by 3 bases and J by 4 bases, with 9 bases left in between. Here the CDR3 DNA reads TGTGCCAGTAGTATGGCCGGGAGAGAGACCCAGTACTTC. As protein: CASSMAGRETQYF.

The chain is built from TRBV5-1 and TRBJ1-6, with 10 bases aligning to TRBD1. Trimming took 4 bases from V and 9 from J; bases not matched to a gene: 10. Germline-derived CDR1 and CDR2 are SGHRS and YFSETQ. The CDR3 is 16 residues long. The CDR3 region has the DNA TGCGCCAGCAGCACGGGACAGGGGACCACCGGTTCACCCCTCCACTTT. Amino acids: CASSTGQGTTGSPLHF.

The chain joins TRBV10-3 to TRBJ1-5; D gene ambiguous. The germline gives CDR1 ENHRY, CDR2 SYGVKD. Trimming left V 3 bases short and J 0 bases short, with 21 bases between. This CDR3 is built from 19 residues. Written as DNA, the CDR3 is TGTGCCATCAGTGAAGGGAGAGACACCCTCGGGCTTAGCAATCAGCCCCAGCATTTT. Its translation: CAISEGRDTLGLSNQPQHF.

CDR3 protein: CASSPGGGETFYGYTF. The CDR3 region has the DNA TGTGCCAGCAGCCCCGGGGGCGGGGAAACCTTCTATGGCTACACCTTC. The chain recombines TRBV9 with TRBJ1-2, with D perhaps matching TRBD1 (6 bases). The ends were cut back, 4 bases at V and 4 bases at J, with 20 bases in the middle. CDR3 size: 16 residues. Per the germline V gene, CDR1 is SGDLS and CDR2 is YYNGEE.